Each of the 3 T cell receptor beta chains below was sequenced from the same sample in a study of regulatory T cells in long-lasting Graves disease. Combining iRepertoire HTBI primers with Arm-PCR of CDR3 regions, the authors built TCR beta libraries. TCRdb processed the multiplex PCR reads anew with MiXCR; each CDR3 protein has one entry. Of roughly 400,000 distinct CDR3 sequences in the sample, around a fifth were seen once. Regarding time point: persistent/refractory GD, antithyroid drugs over 5 years with positive TRAb. Construction of the TCR library relied on RNA isolated from PBMCs. The sample consisted of peripheral blood mononuclear cells (PBMCs), taken when the disease was refractory, from a patient treated with antithyroid drugs. The receptor source for this set is a female donor with Graves disease.

The V gene is TRBV27, the J gene TRBJ2-7; a possible D gene is TRBD1 (6 bases). Germline-derived CDR1 and CDR2 are MNHEY and SMNVEV (reference sequence). V was clipped by 4 bases and J by 5 bases, with 15 bases between them. The length of the CDR3 is 14 residues. The CDR3, as DNA: TGTGCCAGCAGTTCCCCCGGCAGGGGTCACGAGCAGTACTTC. Translating gives CASSSPGRGHEQYF.

This clonotype was seen more than once but under ten times. V is TRBV13 and J is TRBJ2-2, with TRBD2 matching over 7 bases. The ends lost 2 bases at V and 4 bases at J; junction bases unmatched: 10. Germline assignment: CDR1 PRHDT and CDR2 FYEKMQ (reference sequence). The CDR3 sequence is 17 residues long. As DNA, the CDR3 is TGTGCCAGCAGCTTATCATGGAGCGGGACGGCCACCGGGGAGCTGTTTTTT. This encodes CASSLSWSGTATGELFF.

This clonotype came up many times. This chain joins TRBV28 and TRBJ2-7; either TRBD1 or TRBD2 may supply D (5 bases each). The CDR3 totals 12 residues. V gave up 7 bases and J gave up 6 bases, with 13 bases separating them. Germline CDR1 reads MDHEN; CDR2 reads SYDVKM. The CDR3 is CASTRGPFEQYF. The CDR3 coding sequence is TGTGCCAGCACCCGGGGACCCTTCGAGCAGTACTTC.